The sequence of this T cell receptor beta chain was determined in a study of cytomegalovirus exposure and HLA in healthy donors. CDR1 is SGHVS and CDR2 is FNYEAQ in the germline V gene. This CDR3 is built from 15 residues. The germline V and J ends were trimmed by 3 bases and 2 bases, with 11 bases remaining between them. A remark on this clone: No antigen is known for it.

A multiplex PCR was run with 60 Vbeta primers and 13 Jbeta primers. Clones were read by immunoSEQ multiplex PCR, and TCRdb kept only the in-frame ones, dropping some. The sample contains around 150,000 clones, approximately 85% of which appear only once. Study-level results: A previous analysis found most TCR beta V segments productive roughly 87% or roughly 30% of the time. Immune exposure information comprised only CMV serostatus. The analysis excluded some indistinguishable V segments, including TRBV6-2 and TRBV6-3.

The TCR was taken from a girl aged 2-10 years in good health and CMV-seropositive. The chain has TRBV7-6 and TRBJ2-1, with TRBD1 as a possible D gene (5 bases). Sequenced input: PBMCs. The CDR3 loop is CASSLGTGTYNEQFF. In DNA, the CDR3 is TGTGCCAGCAGCTTGGGCACAGGTACCTACAATGAGCAGTTCTTC.